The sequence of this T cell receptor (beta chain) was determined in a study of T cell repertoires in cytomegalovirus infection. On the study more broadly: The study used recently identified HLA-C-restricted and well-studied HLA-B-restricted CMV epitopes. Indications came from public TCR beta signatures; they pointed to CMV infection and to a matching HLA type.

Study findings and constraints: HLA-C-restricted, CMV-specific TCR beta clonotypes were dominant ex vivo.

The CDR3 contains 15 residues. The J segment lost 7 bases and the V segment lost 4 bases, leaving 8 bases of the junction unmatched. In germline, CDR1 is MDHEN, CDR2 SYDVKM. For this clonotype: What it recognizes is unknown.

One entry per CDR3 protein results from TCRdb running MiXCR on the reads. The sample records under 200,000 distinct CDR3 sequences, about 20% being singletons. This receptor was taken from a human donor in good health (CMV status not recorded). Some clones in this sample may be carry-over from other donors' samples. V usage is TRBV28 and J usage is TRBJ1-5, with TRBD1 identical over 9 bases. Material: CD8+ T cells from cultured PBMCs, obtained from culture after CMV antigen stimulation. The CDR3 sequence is CASSSQGAAFQPQHF. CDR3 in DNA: TGTGCCAGCAGTTCACAGGGGGCAGCCTTCCAGCCCCAGCATTTT.